These T cell receptor beta chains were read from a single sample in a study of T cell responses to AZD1222 COVID-19 vaccine. This table comes from immunoSEQ multiplex PCR, and its TCRdb copy is limited to in-frame clones, with some not included. There are over 120,000 clones in the sample, with 2.2% held by the top ten. Material for sequencing was peripheral blood. These receptors were taken from an adult in good health. The conserved cysteine and the conserved F or W are not part of the CDR3 here.

>TRBJ1-4|TRBV4-1
ASSQERTGREKLF
>TRBJ2-2|TRBV4-3
ASSRRQGPQTGELF
>TRBJ2-7|TRBV30
AWSVERGGYEQY
>TRBJ2-1|TRBV7-2
ASSFLLGSNEQF
>TRBJ2-6|TRBV27
ASALEVAHSGANVLT
>TRBJ2-1|TRBV6-5
ASNAGTRLLDEQF
>TRBJ1-3|TRBV7-9
ASSQGLGRDGNTIY
>TRBJ2-5|TRBV4-3
ASSQGGGLAGEETQY
>TRBJ2-1|TRBV30
AWRSRTGGRTASYNEQF
>TRBJ1-4|TRBV4-2
ASSLTGTENEKLF
>TRBJ2-2|TRBV27
ASSLSQGGVGELF
>TRBJ1-1|TRBV5-5
ASSPPGLRMGLGAF
>TRBJ1-2|TRBV6-1
ASSEGGTAPAGYT
>TRBJ2-2|TRBV13
ASSSGQGDIGELF
>TRBJ2-7|TRBV15
ATSTRTAPYEQY
>TRBJ2-7|TRBV19
ASSTGQGAYEQY
>TRBJ2-7|TRBV3-1/TRBV3-2
ASSHPWGGGANEQY
>TRBJ1-2|TRBV30
AWSALGYGYT
>TRBJ1-5|TRBV6-5
ASSYSFDQPQH
>TRBJ2-7|TRBV5-5
ASSFDSSYEQY
>TRBJ1-2|TRBV29-1
SVDGVDGGYT
>TRBJ1-2|TRBV19
ASSQEGHTGGHGYT
>TRBJ2-5|TRBV21-1
ASSTWVGQKETKTQY
>TRBJ2-3|TRBV25-1
ASTPMGSKADTQY
>TRBJ2-3|TRBV3-1/TRBV3-2
ASSQDIGDSPDTQY
>TRBJ2-1|TRBV6-6
ASSPTREGNYNEQF
>TRBJ2-1|TRBV5-1
ASSLAGTGPDEQF